This TCR beta chain was obtained from a study of post-analysis software for immune sequencing data. Study outcomes and limitations: A significant reduction in normalized Chao1 diversity was observed in multiple sclerosis patients versus controls. In patients, about 5 TRBV segments were more frequent than in controls, with TRBV5-6, TRBV5-1 and TRBV20-1 among them. When the samples were clustered directly with F measure, those that had been prepared in the same batch showed strong co-clustering.

This clonotype has just a few counts. Its antigen is not known. Germline V CDR1 and CDR2: LGHDT, YNNKEL (reference sequence). This CDR3 region has 15 residues. Trimming removed 1 base from V and 8 bases from J, with 15 bases in between. The TCR beta cDNA libraries carried unique molecular identifiers. From the PCR reads, TCRdb called clonotypes with MiXCR, one entry per CDR3 protein. This table has about 760,000 distinct CDR3 sequences, roughly 27% appearing once. The clonotype comes from a girl between 10 and 17 years old with multiple sclerosis. The rearrangement links TRBV3-1 to TRBJ2-1; tentatively, D is TRBD2 (6 bases). The sequencing sample was made of blood. CDR3 residues: CASSQVFSGGDEQFF. The CDR3 region has the DNA TGTGCCAGCAGCCAAGTTTTTAGCGGCGGCGATGAGCAGTTCTTC.